One sample yielded the 24 T cell receptor beta chains listed below, sequenced in a study of regulatory T cells in long-lasting Graves disease. Time point defined: newly diagnosed GD, antithyroid drugs for less than 3 months. Extracted RNA from PBMCs served as the source of the TCR library. In building TCR beta libraries, iRepertoire HTBI primers were used together with Arm-PCR of CDR3 regions. TCRdb re-called the multiplex PCR reads through MiXCR, storing one row per CDR3 protein. Altogether about 500,000 distinct CDR3 sequences are present, about 12% being singletons, with the ten largest covering roughly 8.9%. These same records also appear under a second study, on T cells in Graves' hyperthyroidism and ophthalmopathy.

The sample here was peripheral blood mononuclear cells (PBMCs), taken at new diagnosis, from a patient treated with antithyroid drugs. The receptors were gathered from a woman in her 30s with Graves disease.

In this sample, this clonotype turned up many times. The chain combines TRBV5-7 with TRBJ2-7; D gene uncertain. TRBV5-7 is labeled an ORF, and its function is uncertain. V gave up 6 bases and J gave up 1 base, with 14 bases separating them. This CDR3 comprises 14 residues. Here the CDR3 reads CASIIILGSYEQYF. The CDR3 DNA sequence: TGTGCCAGCATCATCATATTGGGGTCCTACGAGCAGTACTTC.

Many counts were recorded for this clonotype. J is TRBJ2-7 and V is TRBV28; D possibly corresponds to TRBD1 (7 bases). CDR1 and CDR2 from the germline V gene are MDHEN and SYDVKM. The ends were cut back, 3 bases at V and 6 bases at J, with 18 bases in the middle. CDR3 length equals 15 residues. The CDR3 DNA sequence: TGTGCCAGCAGTTTCCCGGAGGGGGCAAGGTTCGAGCAGTACTTC. Protein: CASSFPEGARFEQYF.

This clonotype came up many times. The CDR3: CASTTPRGAPGNTIYF. The CDR3 DNA reads as TGTGCCAGCACCACTCCGCGGGGGGCGCCTGGAAACACCATATATTTT. The V call is TRBV11-2, the J call TRBJ1-3; TRBD1 might be the D (6 bases). The CDR3 totals 16 residues. Germline V gives CDR1 SGHAT, CDR2 FQNNGV. With 7 bases removed from V and 2 bases from J, the gap between germline ends came to 18 bases.

V and J are TRBV19 and TRBJ1-5; no firm D call. Trimming removed 6 bases at V and 1 base at J, with 10 bases between. The CDR3 is 14 amino acids. The germline gives CDR1 LNHDA, CDR2 SQIVND (reference sequence). Here the CDR3 DNA reads TGTGCCAGTAGAAGGGATTTGAGCAATCAGCCCCAGCATTTT. Translated: CASRRDLSNQPQHF.

J is TRBJ2-5 and V is TRBV27; 7 bases match TRBD1. Germline V gene lookup returns CDR1 MNHEY and CDR2 SMNVEV (reference sequence). The V and J ends lost 3 bases and 2 bases, in that order; junction bases with no gene match: 3. The CDR3 is 14 residues long. The CDR3 DNA is TGTGCCAGCAGTTTTATGGGACAGCAAGAGACCCAGTACTTC. Translated: CASSFMGQQETQYF.

Here the CDR3 reads CASSPPPYGYTF. The CDR3 DNA sequence: TGTGCCAGCAGTCCCCCCCCCTATGGCTACACCTTC. The chain is built from TRBV2 and TRBJ1-2; D not resolved. The CDR3 contains 12 residues. V lost 5 bases and J lost 4, with 8 bases in between. CDR1 and CDR2 (germline): SNHLY, FYNNEI.

This clonotype was observed at least ten times. The CDR3 is CATSRDKQGTSGYTF. The CDR3 nucleotides read TGTGCCACCAGCAGAGACAAACAGGGGACTTCTGGCTACACCTTC. The chain is built from TRBV15 and TRBJ1-2, with TRBD1 matching 7 bases. V lost 0 bases, J lost 7 bases, and 8 bases stayed unmatched. The germline V gene encodes CDR1 LNHNV and CDR2 YYDKDF (reference sequence). There are 15 residues in the CDR3.

This clonotype has at least ten counts. This rearrangement joins TRBV4-1 to TRBJ1-2; a weak D match, TRBD1 (6 bases). Germline lookup yields CDR1 MGHRA and CDR2 YSYEKL. Trimming pared 0 bases from V and 2 bases from J, leaving 13 bases between. CDR3 length: 16 residues. CDR3 nucleotide sequence: TGCGCCAGCAGCCAAGACGCCAGGGGTCCAAACTATGGCTACACCTTC. Protein: CASSQDARGPNYGYTF.

The table lists this clonotype with many counts. The chain recombines TRBV20-1 with TRBJ1-1, with TRBD1 identical over 8 bases. Germline loops: CDR1 DFQATT, CDR2 SNEGSKA (reference sequence). The junction had 12 bases not matched to a gene; V was cut back by 3 bases and J by 3 bases. The length of the CDR3 is 16 residues. CDR3 sequence reads: CSARGRGPVRYTEAFF. The CDR3 coding sequence is TGCAGTGCTAGGGGCAGGGGGCCTGTAAGGTACACTGAAGCTTTCTTT.

This clonotype was observed at least ten times. The chain links TRBV30 to TRBJ1-3; 8 bases align to TRBD1. After removal of 5 bases from V and 5 bases from J, the junction contained 11 bases not matched to a gene. CDR3 length: 15 amino acids. CDR1 GTSNPN and CDR2 SVGIG come from the germline V gene (reference sequence). CDR3 DNA: TGTGCCTGGGGACCCGGACAGGGTGGCAGAAACACCATATATTTT. This translates into CAWGPGQGGRNTIYF. Drawing the rest from reference TRBV30 and TRBJ1-3, the complete variable domain is SQTIHQWPATLVQPVGSPLSLECTVEGTSNPNLYWYRQAAGRGLQLLFYSVGIGQISSEVPQNLSASRPQDRQFILSSKKLLLSDSGFYLCAWGPGQGGRNTIYFGEGSWLTVV.

The V call is TRBV27, the J call TRBJ2-1; the match to TRBD2 covers 12 bases. This CDR3 comprises 17 residues. V was clipped by 7 bases and J by 0 bases; unmatched bases: 7. Germline lookup yields CDR1 MNHEY and CDR2 SMNVEV (reference sequence). CDR3 bases: TGTGCCAGCAAACGGACTAGCGGGGATAACTCCTACAATGAGCAGTTCTTC. Protein sequence: CASKRTSGDNSYNEQFF.

On this clonotype itself: A much larger clone differs from this one at a single base, so this may be a read error. The chain links TRBV12-3 or TRBV12-4 to TRBJ2-7, with D perhaps matching TRBD1 (5 bases). The CDR3 spans 15 residues. Trimming pared 5 bases from V and 0 bases from J, leaving 14 bases between. The CDR3 reads CASSESGKGSYEQYF. In DNA, the CDR3 is TGTGCCAGCAGTGAGTCAGGGAAGGGCTCCTACGAGCAGTACTTC.

As concerns this clonotype: A single base separates this from a much larger clone, so it may be a read error. The chain has TRBV9 and TRBJ2-7, with unresolved D. Germline CDR1 is SGDLS and CDR2 is YYNGEE. V dropped 3 bases and J dropped 3 bases, with 13 bases sitting between them. This CDR3 contains 14 residues. The CDR3, as DNA: TGTGCCAGCAGCGCGCAGACTCGGAGCTACGAGCAGTACTTC. It is translated as CASSAQTRSYEQYF.

Ten or more counts support this clonotype. The J gene is TRBJ2-1, the V gene TRBV6-2 or TRBV6-3; 8 bases map to TRBD2. The CDR3 contains 15 residues. The V and J ends lost 7 bases and 7 bases, in that order; junction bases with no gene match: 12. Germline assignment: CDR1 MNHEY and CDR2 SVGEGT. The CDR3 region is CASTRSGSWGNEQFF. CDR3 DNA: TGTGCCAGCACGAGGAGCGGGAGCTGGGGAAATGAGCAGTTCTTC.

J is TRBJ1-5 and V is TRBV29-1; 7 positions agree with TRBD1. The V gene end was trimmed by 6 bases and the J gene end by 6 bases; junction bases not matched to a gene: 8. This CDR3 comprises 13 residues. Germline lookup yields CDR1 SQVTM and CDR2 ANQGSEA. The CDR3 loop reads CSVYTGDGQPQHF. The CDR3, as DNA: TGCAGCGTCTACACAGGGGACGGTCAGCCCCAGCATTTT.

This CDR3 reads CASSPWAGGSSYNEQFF. The CDR3 DNA reads TGTGCCAGTAGTCCTTGGGCGGGAGGGAGCTCCTACAATGAGCAGTTCTTC. The chain links TRBV19 to TRBJ2-1; the match to TRBD2 covers 9 bases. The junction had 8 bases not matched to a gene; V was cut back by 5 bases and J by 0 bases. CDR1 and CDR2 from the germline V gene are LNHDA and SQIVND (reference sequence). The CDR3 consists of 17 residues. Complete variable domain (other parts from reference TRBV19 and TRBJ2-1): DGGITQSPKYLFRKEGQNVTLSCEQNLNHDAMYWYRQDPGQGLRLIYYSQIVNDFQKGDIAEGYSVSREKKESFPLTVTSAQKNPTAFYLCASSPWAGGSSYNEQFFGPGTRLTVL.

This clonotype was counted many times. The chain combines TRBV11-3 with TRBJ2-7; D may be TRBD2 (6 bases). Germline V CDR1 and CDR2: SGHNT, YENEEA. The V end was cut by 3 bases, the J end by 0 bases, with 12 bases between. The CDR3 is made up of 15 amino acids. CDR3 protein: CASSLSGHSSYEQYF. The CDR3 DNA follows: TGTGCCAGCAGCTTGAGCGGGCATAGCTCCTACGAGCAGTACTTC.

This rearrangement joins TRBV11-2 to TRBJ2-1, with TRBD2 matching over 15 bases. After removal of 2 bases from V and 0 bases from J, the junction contained 5 bases not matched to a gene. The CDR3 sequence is 19 residues long. Germline V gives CDR1 SGHAT, CDR2 FQNNGV. The CDR3 protein is CASSLRGLAGGGSYNEQFF. The CDR3 nucleotides read TGTGCCAGCAGCTTAAGGGGACTAGCGGGAGGAGGCTCCTACAATGAGCAGTTCTTC.

The chain is built from TRBV30 and TRBJ1-3, with 7 bases fitting TRBD1. CDR3 length: 17 amino acids. V lost 2 bases and J lost 4; bases outside the gene matches: 14. Germline CDR1 reads GTSNPN; CDR2 reads SVGIG (reference sequence). CDR3: CAWSPWAGGGYGNTIYF. CDR3 sequence (DNA): TGTGCCTGGAGTCCCTGGGCAGGGGGGGGATACGGAAACACCATATATTTT.

The CDR3 spells CASSSKDRGLYEQYF. DNA for the CDR3: TGTGCCAGCTCTTCCAAGGACAGGGGCCTCTACGAGCAGTACTTC. The chain employs TRBV11-2 and TRBJ2-7, with TRBD1 matching 9 bases. This CDR3 region has 15 residues. V lost 8 bases and J lost 3; bases outside the gene matches: 11. CDR1 and CDR2 (germline): SGHAT, FQNNGV.

This clonotype came up many times. This chain joins TRBV7-9 and TRBJ2-2, with TRBD2 identical over 8 bases. Germline loops: CDR1 SEHNR, CDR2 FQNEAQ (reference sequence). This CDR3 has 17 residues. With V trimmed by 0 bases and J by 5 bases, 8 bases remained unmatched. The CDR3 spells CASSLAKRLAPTGELFF. The CDR3 nucleotides read TGTGCCAGCAGCTTAGCAAAGCGACTAGCGCCGACCGGGGAGCTGTTTTTT.

This clonotype has at least ten counts. The chain has TRBV11-2 and TRBJ2-7, with D perhaps matching TRBD1 (5 bases). The V and J ends lost 5 bases and 5 bases respectively, with 16 bases between them. The CDR3 has 14 residues. CDR1 and CDR2 (germline): SGHAT, FQNNGV. The DNA for the CDR3 is TGTGCCAGCAGCCGCGCAGGGATGAGAGACGAGCAGTACTTC. It specifies CASSRAGMRDEQYF.

This clonotype was seen at least ten times. The J gene is TRBJ2-2, the V gene TRBV6-1; D remains unclear. Trimming removed 7 bases from V and 0 bases from J, with 9 bases in between. The germline V gene encodes CDR1 MNHNS and CDR2 SASEGT. The CDR3 contains 14 residues. CDR3 in amino acids: CASTRLSNTGELFF. The CDR3 coding sequence is TGTGCCAGCACCCGCTTGTCGAACACCGGGGAGCTGTTTTTT.

This clonotype was picked up many times. This chain links TRBV5-5 with TRBJ2-1; D remains unclear. Germline loops: CDR1 SGHKS, CDR2 YYEKEE (reference sequence). The V end was cut by 0 bases, the J end by 0 bases, with 7 bases between. This CDR3 comprises 15 residues. This chain's CDR3 is CASSLGSRSYNEQFF. The CDR3 DNA follows: TGTGCCAGCAGCTTGGGCAGCCGCTCCTACAATGAGCAGTTCTTC.